These 8 T cell receptor beta chains came from one sample sequenced in a study of Ad26.COV2.S vaccination and SARS-CoV-2 variants. Assay used: immunoSEQ multiplex PCR; TCRdb lists only in-frame clones, some missing. The table lists 450,000 to 550,000 clones, nearly 90% of them singletons. The treatment is: about 20 received Ad26.COV2.S at low or high dose, single or two shots; 5 received placebo; per-sample allocation not given. Collection of the samples took place on day 63 after the first injection of vaccine or placebo. Sequenced material: peripheral blood, taken in a trial of Ad26.COV2.S vaccine versus placebo. These receptors all stem from a person aged 18-60 years who received the Ad26.COV2.S COVID-19 vaccine or a placebo.

This chain's CDR3 is CASSRQVQNTEAFF. The CDR3 nucleotides are TGCGCCAGCAGCCGGCAGGTCCAGAACACTGAAGCTTTCTTT. The V and J genes are TRBV5-1 and TRBJ1-1; D remains unclear. V lost 4 bases and J 1 base, leaving 11 bases between the germline ends. Germline values: CDR1 SGHRS, CDR2 YFSETQ. This CDR3 contains 14 residues.

CDR3 bases: TGTGCCAGCAGCGTAGCAGGGGGGCAGGCGACCTACAATGAGCAGTTCTTC. Its protein product is CASSVAGGQATYNEQFF. The V and J genes are TRBV9 and TRBJ2-1; tentative D call: TRBD1 (7 bases). This CDR3 region has 17 residues. The germline gives CDR1 SGDLS, CDR2 YYNGEE. Trimming pared 0 bases from V and 2 bases from J, leaving 15 bases between.

The gene calls are TRBV5-1 and TRBJ2-5; no reliable D call. Trimming removed 3 bases at V and 2 bases at J, with 5 bases between. The CDR3 loop spans 12 amino acids. Germline V lookup: CDR1 SGHRS, CDR2 YFSETQ. The CDR3 spells CASSYNQETQYF. The CDR3 DNA follows: TGCGCCAGCAGCTACAATCAAGAGACCCAGTACTTC.

The genes are TRBV29-1 and TRBJ2-1, with 16 bases aligning to TRBD2. CDR1 is SQVTM, CDR2 ANQGSEA, per germline. J lost 10 bases, V lost 6 bases, and 6 bases had no gene match. CDR3 length: 14 residues. This chain's CDR3 is CSVDGTSGGEEQFF. For the CDR3, the DNA is TGCAGCGTGGATGGGACTAGCGGGGGGGAAGAGCAGTTCTTC.

This rearrangement joins TRBV2 to TRBJ1-5; no firm D call. CDR3 length: 12 residues. The V gene lost 4 bases and the J gene lost 3 bases, with 4 bases spanning the gap. Germline-derived CDR1 and CDR2 are SNHLY and FYNNEI. In nucleotides, the CDR3 is TGTGCCAGCAGTGCTGACAATCAGCCCCAGCATTTT. This gives the protein CASSADNQPQHF. The entire variable domain, with the rest obtained from reference TRBV2 and TRBJ1-5, is as follows: EPEVTQTPSHQVTQMGQEVILRCVPISNHLYFYWYRQILGQKVEFLVSFYNNEISEKSEIFDDQFSVERPDGSNFTLKIRSTKLEDSAMYFCASSADNQPQHFGDGTRLSIL.

This chain links TRBV27 with TRBJ2-1; D is perhaps TRBD1 (5 bases). CDR3 length equals 14 residues. CDR1 and CDR2 (germline): MNHEY, SMNVEV (reference sequence). Trimming took off 0 bases at V and 3 bases at J, with 6 bases between the two ends. The DNA of the CDR3 is TGTGCCAGCAGTTTATCAAGGGGCTACAATGAGCAGTTCTTC. This encodes CASSLSRGYNEQFF.

In the case of this clone: Other DNA sequences in this specimen translate into the identical CDR3. This sequence joins TRBV24-1 and TRBJ2-3; 7 bases line up with TRBD2. V trimming: 1 base; J trimming: 0 bases; junction bases outside the gene matches: 6. The V gene's germline CDR1 is KGHDR and CDR2 SFDVKD. The CDR3 loop spans 17 amino acids. CDR3 sequence reads: CATSDFWASGSTDTQYF. DNA for the CDR3: TGTGCCACCAGTGATTTCTGGGCTAGCGGAAGCACAGATACGCAGTATTTT.

This clone turned up a few times. V is TRBV28 and J is TRBJ2-7, with D possibly being TRBD2 (6 bases). The germline gives CDR1 MDHEN, CDR2 SYDVKM. This CDR3 spans 12 amino acids. V was shortened by 4 bases and J by 8 bases, with 12 bases between the two germline ends. CDR3 protein: CASSSLEGQQYV. The CDR3 region has the DNA TGTGCCAGCAGTTCCTTGGAGGGACAGCAGTACGTC.